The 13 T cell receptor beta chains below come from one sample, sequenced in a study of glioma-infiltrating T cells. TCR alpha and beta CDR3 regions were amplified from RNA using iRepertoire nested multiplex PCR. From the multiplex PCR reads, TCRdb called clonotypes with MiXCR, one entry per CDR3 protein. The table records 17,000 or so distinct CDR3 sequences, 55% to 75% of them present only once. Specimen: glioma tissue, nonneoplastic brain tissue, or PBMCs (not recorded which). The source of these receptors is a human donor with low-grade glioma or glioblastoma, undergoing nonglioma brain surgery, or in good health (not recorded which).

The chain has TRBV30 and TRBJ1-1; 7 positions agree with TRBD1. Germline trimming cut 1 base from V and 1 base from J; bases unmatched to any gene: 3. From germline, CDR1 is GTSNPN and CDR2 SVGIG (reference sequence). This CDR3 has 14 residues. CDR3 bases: TGTGCCTGGAGTGCCTGGGACAGGAACACTGAAGCTTTCTTT. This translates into CAWSAWDRNTEAFF.

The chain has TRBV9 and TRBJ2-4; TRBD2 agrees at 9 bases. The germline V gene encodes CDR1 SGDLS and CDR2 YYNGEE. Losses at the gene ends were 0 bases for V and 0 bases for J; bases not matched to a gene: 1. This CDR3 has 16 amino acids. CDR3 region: CASSVETSGAKNIQYF. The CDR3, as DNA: TGTGCCAGCAGCGTAGAGACTAGCGGAGCCAAAAACATTCAGTACTTC.

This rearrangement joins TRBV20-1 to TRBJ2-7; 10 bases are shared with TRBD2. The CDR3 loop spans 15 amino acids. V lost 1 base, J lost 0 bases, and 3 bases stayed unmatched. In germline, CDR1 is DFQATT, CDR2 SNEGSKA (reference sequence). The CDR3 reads CSARVASGSSYEQYF. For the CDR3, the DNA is TGCAGTGCTAGAGTAGCTAGCGGGAGCTCCTACGAGCAGTACTTC.

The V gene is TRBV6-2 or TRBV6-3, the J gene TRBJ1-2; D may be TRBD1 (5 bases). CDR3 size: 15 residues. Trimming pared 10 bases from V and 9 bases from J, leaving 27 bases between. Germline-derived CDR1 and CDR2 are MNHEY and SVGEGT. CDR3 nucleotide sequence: TGTGCCACCAACCTGGGGCCTGCGGGGGAGAATAGCTACACCTTC. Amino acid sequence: CATNLGPAGENSYTF.

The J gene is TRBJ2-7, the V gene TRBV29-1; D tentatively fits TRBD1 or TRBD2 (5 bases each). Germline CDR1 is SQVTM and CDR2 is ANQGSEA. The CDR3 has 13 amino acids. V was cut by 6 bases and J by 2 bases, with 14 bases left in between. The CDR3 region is CSVSGRHTYEQYF. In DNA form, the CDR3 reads TGCAGCGTCTCGGGACGGCACACCTACGAGCAGTACTTC.

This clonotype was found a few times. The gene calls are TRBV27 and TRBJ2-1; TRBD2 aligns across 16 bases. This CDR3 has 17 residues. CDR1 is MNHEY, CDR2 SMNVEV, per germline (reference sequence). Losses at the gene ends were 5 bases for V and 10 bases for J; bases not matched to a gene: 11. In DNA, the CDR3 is TGTGCCAGCAGTGGTGGGACTAGCGGGGGGGTCAAGAACGAGCAGTTCTTC. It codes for CASSGGTSGGVKNEQFF.

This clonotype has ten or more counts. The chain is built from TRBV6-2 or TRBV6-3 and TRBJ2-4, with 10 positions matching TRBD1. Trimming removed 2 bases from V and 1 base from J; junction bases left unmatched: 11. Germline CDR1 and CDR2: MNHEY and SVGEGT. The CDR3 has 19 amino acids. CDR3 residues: CASSYPRQGAIGAKNIQYF. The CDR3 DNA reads TGTGCCAGCAGTTACCCGAGACAGGGGGCGATTGGGGCCAAAAACATTCAGTACTTC.

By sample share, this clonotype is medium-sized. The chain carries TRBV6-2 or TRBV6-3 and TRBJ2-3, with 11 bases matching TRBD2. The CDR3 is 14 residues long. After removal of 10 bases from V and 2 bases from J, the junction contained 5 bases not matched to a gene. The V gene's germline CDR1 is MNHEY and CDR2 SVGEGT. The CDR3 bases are TGTGCCACCGGACTAGCGGGCAACACAGATACGCAGTATTTT. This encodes CATGLAGNTDTQYF.

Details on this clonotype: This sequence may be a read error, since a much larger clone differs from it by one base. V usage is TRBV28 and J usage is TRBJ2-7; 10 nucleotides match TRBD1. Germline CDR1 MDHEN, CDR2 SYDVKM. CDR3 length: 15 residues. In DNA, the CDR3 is TGTGCCTGCAGTTTTCGACAGGGGGCCATGAACGAGCAGTACTTC. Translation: CACSFRQGAMNEQYF.

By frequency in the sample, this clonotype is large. The CDR3 loop reads CASMYSFRDLPYEQYF. The DNA of the CDR3 is TGTGCCAGCATGTATTCGTTCCGGGACCTCCCCTACGAGCAGTACTTC. This rearrangement joins TRBV27 to TRBJ2-7; either TRBD1 or TRBD2 may supply D (5 bases each). Looked up from germline, CDR1 is MNHEY and CDR2 is SMNVEV (reference sequence). This CDR3 has 16 amino acids. The V end lost 7 bases, the J end lost 2 bases, and 21 bases lay between the germline ends.

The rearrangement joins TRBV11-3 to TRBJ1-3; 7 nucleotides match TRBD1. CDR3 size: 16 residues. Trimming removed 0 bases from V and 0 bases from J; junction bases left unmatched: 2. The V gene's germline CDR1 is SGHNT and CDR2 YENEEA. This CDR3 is CASSLEWDSSGNTIYF. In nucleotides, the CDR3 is TGTGCCAGCAGCTTAGAATGGGACAGCTCTGGAAACACCATATATTTT.

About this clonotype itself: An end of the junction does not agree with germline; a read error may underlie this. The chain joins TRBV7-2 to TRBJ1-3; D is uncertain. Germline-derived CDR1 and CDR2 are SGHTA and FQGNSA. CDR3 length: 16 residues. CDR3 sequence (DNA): TGTGCCAGCAGCCCCGAGGGCAGGCTCTCTGGAAACATCATATATTTT. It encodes CASSPEGRLSGNIIYF.

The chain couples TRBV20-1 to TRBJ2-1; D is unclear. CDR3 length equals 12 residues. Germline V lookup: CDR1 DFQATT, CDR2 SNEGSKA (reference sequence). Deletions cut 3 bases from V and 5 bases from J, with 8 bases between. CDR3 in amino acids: CSASPRNNEQFF. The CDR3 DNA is TGCAGTGCTAGCCCTAGGAACAATGAGCAGTTCTTC.